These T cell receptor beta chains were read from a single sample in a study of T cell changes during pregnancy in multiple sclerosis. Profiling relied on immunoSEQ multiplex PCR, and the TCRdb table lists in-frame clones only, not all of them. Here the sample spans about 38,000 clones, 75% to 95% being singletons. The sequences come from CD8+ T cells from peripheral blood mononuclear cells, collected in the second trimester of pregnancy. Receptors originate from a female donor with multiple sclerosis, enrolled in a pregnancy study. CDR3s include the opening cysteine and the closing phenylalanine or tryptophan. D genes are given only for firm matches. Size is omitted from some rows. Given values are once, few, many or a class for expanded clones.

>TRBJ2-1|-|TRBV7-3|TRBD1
TGTGCCAGCAGCCCAGGACAGGGTATCCTTACAAGCTCCTACAATGAGCAGTTCTTC
CASSPGQGILTSSYNEQFF
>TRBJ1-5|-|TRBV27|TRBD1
TGTGCCAGCAGTGACCGACAGGGTGGTCAGCCCCAGCATTTT
CASSDRQGGQPQHF
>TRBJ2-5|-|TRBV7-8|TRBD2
TGTGCCAGCAGCTTACGGATTAGGGTAGACCTCGTAGCGGGCGGTTACCAAGAGACCCAGTACTTC
CASSLRIRVDLVAGGYQETQYF
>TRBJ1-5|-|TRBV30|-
TGTGCCTGGAGTGGTTTCGGTAGCAATCAGCCCCAGCATTTT
CAWSGFGSNQPQHF
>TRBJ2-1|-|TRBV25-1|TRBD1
TGTGCCAGCAGTGCCGGGACAGAAGACTACAATGAGCAGTTCTTC
CASSAGTEDYNEQFF
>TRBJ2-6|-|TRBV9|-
TGTGCCAGCAGCGGACAGCCCTCTGGGGCCAACGTCCTGACTTTC
CASSGQPSGANVLTF
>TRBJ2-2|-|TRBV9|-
TGTGCCAGCAGCGTAGATTCCGCCGGGGAGCTGTTTTTT
CASSVDSAGELFF
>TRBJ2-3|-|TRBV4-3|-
TGCGCCAGCAGCCCTCGGGTAGCCTCCCCGGATACGCAGTATTTT
CASSPRVASPDTQYF
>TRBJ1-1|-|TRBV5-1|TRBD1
TGCGCCAGCAGCTTGAGCGGCCCGACAGGGGGGACTGAAGCTTTCTTT
CASSLSGPTGGTEAFF
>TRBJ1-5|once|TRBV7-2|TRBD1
TGTGCCAGCAGCTTAGGGAGGACAGGGGAGTATAGCAATCAGCCCCAGCATTTT
CASSLGRTGEYSNQPQHF
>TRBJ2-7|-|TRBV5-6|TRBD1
TGTGCCAGCAGCGCGGGACAGGTCCCCTACGAGCAGTACTTC
CASSAGQVPYEQYF
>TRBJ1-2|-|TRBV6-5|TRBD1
TGTGCCAGCAGTTACGGGGGGACAGCAGCTAACTATGGCTACACCTTC
CASSYGGTAANYGYTF
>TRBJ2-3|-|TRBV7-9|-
TGTGCCAGCCGAGCGGTGTTCACAGATACGCAGTATTTT
CASRAVFTDTQYF
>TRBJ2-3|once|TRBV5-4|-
TGTGCCAGCAGCTTGGATCAGGGATGGTTGACAGATACGCAGTATTTT
CASSLDQGWLTDTQYF
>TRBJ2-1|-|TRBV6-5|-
TGTGCCAGCAGTTACGGGGCCGAGCAGTTCTTC
CASSYGAEQFF
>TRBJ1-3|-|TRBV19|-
TGTGCCAGTAGCGAGGGTCCTGGAAACACCATATATTTT
CASSEGPGNTIYF